This T cell receptor beta chain was documented in a study of beta chain features in type 1 diabetes. Study in general: Sorted cells examined across all samples numbered 107,917,701. Study-level findings and limits: Researchers reported that naive, central memory and Treg TCRB repertoires appeared more similar in patients than in healthy donors. Sequencing the cDNA could make cells with high TCR expression show up more than they should. The study found moderately but significantly shorter TCRB CDR3s in all four CD4+ subsets of Type 1 diabetes patients.

Averaging about 116 mL, one heparinised blood draw came from each individual donor. The CDR3 is 12 amino acids. The ends were cut back, 5 bases at V and 4 bases at J, with 7 bases in the middle. CDR1 is SGHVS and CDR2 is FNYEAQ in the germline V gene. Reverse transcription of all isolated RNA meant that expressed TCRB transcripts were sequenced. Some clones are missing from TCRdb's copy, which holds only in-frame ones; the method was immunoSEQ multiplex PCR. The sample shows some 290,000 clones, less than 30% of them seen only once. A word on this clone: What it recognizes is unknown.

Sample: naive CD4+ T cells from blood. The TCR was taken from a woman aged 25 to 45 with type 1 diabetes. The genes are TRBV7-6 and TRBJ2-3; D may be TRBD2 (5 bases). This CDR3 reads CASSARADTQYF. For the CDR3, the DNA is TGTGCCAGCAGCGCGAGGGCAGATACGCAGTATTTT. The whole variable domain, remainder taken from reference TRBV7-6 and TRBJ2-3, is GAGVSQSPRYKVTKRGQDVALRCDPISGHVSLYWYRQALGQGPEFLTYFNYEAQQDKSGLPNDRFSAERPEGSISTLTIQRTEQRDSAMYRCASSARADTQYFGPGTRLTVL.